This T cell receptor beta chain was found in a study of blood T cell repertoires in COVID-19. About the study: Researchers got acute and convalescent COVID-19 samples from the United States, Italy and Spain. The analysed material was cDNA or gDNA that came from T cells, B-cell-depleted T cells, or PBMCs.

Under the authors' procedure: By means of reference gene primer amplification, nucleated cell counts were estimated. Only in-frame clones appear in the TCRdb table, and some are missing; sequencing was by immunoSEQ multiplex PCR. V, J and clone size reflect that table, while D and trimming were determined from the DNA. The sample lists roughly 150,000 clones; approximately 85% were seen once. This CDR3 region has 14 residues. Trimming shortened V by 3 bases and J by 3 bases, and 9 bases separated the two germline ends. Looked up from germline, CDR1 is PRHDT and CDR2 is FYEKMQ (reference sequence). The rearrangement joins TRBV13 to TRBJ1-5, with D unclear. Sequencing was carried out using peripheral blood. This clonotype originated in a man in his sixties with active or convalescent COVID-19. CDR3 in amino acids: CASSFGVNNQPQHF. DNA of the CDR3: TGTGCCAGCAGCTTCGGAGTTAACAATCAGCCCCAGCATTTT.